These 10 T cell receptor beta chains share one sample of origin, sequenced in a study of T-cell memory formation after mild COVID-19. Each CDR3 protein gets one entry after TCRdb re-called the 5' RACE reads with MiXCR. The repertoire holds 580,000 or so distinct CDR3 sequences, with 17% as singletons. Source material: PBMCs or a T cell subset sorted from them (not recorded which). The source is an adult woman who had mild COVID-19 (a few samples of this study predate the infection). Cell type and time point are not known.

The rearrangement joins TRBV6-2 or TRBV6-3 to TRBJ2-3; tentative D call: TRBD1 (6 bases). The CDR3 extends over 12 amino acids. Trimming shortened V by 6 bases and J by 5 bases, and 9 bases separated the two germline ends. The germline CDR1 and CDR2 sequences are MNHEY and SVGEGT. The CDR3 spells CASRLQGDTQYF. In DNA, the CDR3 is TGTGCCAGCAGGTTACAGGGAGATACGCAGTATTTT.

This clonotype was detected a few times. The V and J genes are TRBV6-2 or TRBV6-3 and TRBJ2-2, with 7 bases aligning to TRBD2. The germline V gene encodes CDR1 MNHEY and CDR2 SVGEGT. The CDR3 covers 15 residues. V was clipped by 5 bases and J by 4 bases; unmatched bases: 7. This CDR3 is CASSPRLAGTGELFF. The CDR3 region has the DNA TGTGCCAGCAGTCCGAGACTAGCAGGCACCGGGGAGCTGTTTTTT.

The chain couples TRBV7-9 to TRBJ1-2; 7 positions match TRBD1. Germline V gene data show CDR1 as SEHNR and CDR2 as FQNEAQ (reference sequence). Unmatched junction bases numbered 9, after V lost 4 bases and J lost 4 bases. This CDR3 region has 15 residues. The CDR3: CASSSAKQGSYGYTF. The CDR3 region has the DNA TGTGCCAGCAGCTCCGCAAAACAGGGGAGCTATGGCTACACCTTC.

V gene TRBV7-6 combines with J gene TRBJ2-5; D unclear. The CDR3 spans 14 residues. With 0 bases removed from V and 4 bases from J, the gap between germline ends came to 9 bases. Per germline, CDR1 SGHVS and CDR2 FNYEAQ. The chain's CDR3 is CASSLAGMRETQYF. CDR3 bases: TGTGCCAGCAGCTTAGCGGGGATGCGAGAGACCCAGTACTTC.

The chain couples TRBV18 to TRBJ2-3, with a weak D call TRBD2 (5 bases). V was cut by 3 bases and J by 4 bases, with 8 bases left in between. Germline CDR1 KGHSH, CDR2 LQKENI. The CDR3 totals 13 residues. CDR3 loop: CASSPLAADTQYF. CDR3 in DNA: TGTGCCAGCTCACCCCTAGCCGCAGATACGCAGTATTTT.

In this sample, this clonotype turned up a few times. The chain combines TRBV3-1 with TRBJ1-2; no definite D call. The V end was cut by 2 bases, the J end by 3 bases, with 13 bases between. Germline values: CDR1 LGHDT, CDR2 YNNKEL (reference sequence). The CDR3 sequence is 15 residues long. The CDR3 here is CASSQTTASYYGYTF. The DNA of the CDR3 is TGTGCCAGCAGCCAAACGACTGCATCCTACTATGGCTACACCTTC. Full variable domain (remainder filled in from reference TRBV3-1 and TRBJ1-2): DTAVSQTPKYLVTQMGNDKSIKCEQNLGHDTMYWYKQDSKKFLKIMFSYNNKELIINETVPNRFSPKSPDKAHLNLHINSLELGDSAVYFCASSQTTASYYGYTFGSGTRLTVV.

This chain's CDR3 is CASSSTGTANSPLHF. The CDR3 coding sequence is TGTGCCAGCAGCTCAACCGGGACGGCGAATTCACCCCTCCACTTT. The chain recombines TRBV7-2 with TRBJ1-6, with a possible D match to TRBD1 (5 bases). Trimming cost V 4 bases and J 7 bases, with 14 bases left between them. CDR1 is SGHTA and CDR2 is FQGNSA in the germline V gene. The CDR3 extends over 15 amino acids.

The chain uses TRBV12-3 or TRBV12-4 and TRBJ2-3; D is ambiguous. Trimming left V 10 bases short and J 4 bases short, with 12 bases between. The CDR3 has 12 residues. The CDR3 sequence is CATRYWSDTQYF. Here the CDR3 DNA reads TGTGCCACGCGTTACTGGTCAGATACGCAGTATTTT.

The V call is TRBV7-9, the J call TRBJ2-7; 11 bases map to TRBD1. V lost 6 bases to trimming and J lost 6 bases; unmatched junction nucleotides: 13. Germline V lookup: CDR1 SEHNR, CDR2 FQNEAQ (reference sequence). CDR3 length: 16 amino acids. For the CDR3, the DNA is TGTGCCAGCAGACCCTTAAGCGGGACAGGGGGGCGCGAGCAGTACTTC. Encoded protein: CASRPLSGTGGREQYF.

The V call is TRBV7-9, the J call TRBJ2-7; 10 bases are shared with TRBD1. Per germline, CDR1 SEHNR and CDR2 FQNEAQ (reference sequence). The length of the CDR3 is 16 residues. V gave up 2 bases and J gave up 1 base; unmatched junction bases: 5. CDR3 protein: CASSLSPGQGSYEQYF. In DNA form, the CDR3 reads TGTGCCAGCAGCTTATCACCGGGACAGGGGTCCTACGAGCAGTACTTC.